One sample yielded the 13 T cell receptor beta chains listed below, sequenced in a study of blood T cell repertoires in COVID-19. Produced via immunoSEQ multiplex PCR; TCRdb's table is partial and in-frame only. The sample has about 360,000 clones; 75% to 90% are singletons. Input material: peripheral blood. Every receptor here comes from a woman aged 55-69 years with COVID-19, enrolled during active disease.

This clone was seen a few times. The chain combines TRBV6-5 with TRBJ2-1, with D unclear. Trimming took off 6 bases at V and 0 bases at J, with 6 bases between the two ends. CDR3 length equals 13 residues. Germline CDR1 is MNHEY and CDR2 is SVGAGI. CDR3 sequence (DNA): TGTGCCAGCAGAGCGAGCTCCTACAATGAGCAGTTCTTC. This sequence encodes CASRASSYNEQFF.

The chain recombines TRBV28 with TRBJ1-1; TRBD1 is a possible D gene (6 bases). This CDR3 region has 16 residues. CDR1 and CDR2 (germline): MDHEN, SYDVKM. V shed 6 bases and J shed 1 base, with 18 bases lying between them. The CDR3 region has the DNA TGTGCCAGCAGACTTGACAGGCTGGTCGGGAACACTGAAGCTTTCTTT. Protein: CASRLDRLVGNTEAFF.

This chain links TRBV11-2 with TRBJ1-2; 10 bases align to TRBD1. This CDR3 contains 16 residues. Looked up from germline, CDR1 is SGHAT and CDR2 is FQNNGV. Trimming cost V 4 bases and J 8 bases; bases outside gene matches: 13. The CDR3 spells CASSSSHGQGGEGYTF. As DNA, the CDR3 is TGTGCCAGCAGCTCGAGCCACGGACAGGGGGGAGAAGGCTACACCTTC.

The rearrangement joins TRBV10-3 to TRBJ1-2, with 11 bases that match TRBD1. V shed 1 base and J 6 bases; nucleotides not matched to a gene: 4. The CDR3 covers 15 residues. Germline CDR1 is ENHRY and CDR2 is SYGVKD. DNA for the CDR3: TGTGCCATCAGTGAGTTACCGGGACAGGGGGATGGCTACACCTTC. Amino acid sequence: CAISELPGQGDGYTF.

The V call is TRBV9, the J call TRBJ1-2; D perhaps matches TRBD1 (6 bases). Per the germline V gene, CDR1 is SGDLS and CDR2 is YYNGEE. V was shortened by 9 bases and J by 4 bases, with 16 bases between the two germline ends. This CDR3 comprises 13 residues. CDR3 coding DNA: TGTGCCATCAGACTCGGACAGCTCTATGGCTACACCTTC. It codes for CAIRLGQLYGYTF.

The V gene is TRBV30, the J gene TRBJ1-4; 8 bases agree with TRBD1. The V and J ends lost 4 bases and 7 bases, in that order; junction bases with no gene match: 2. Germline lookup yields CDR1 GTSNPN and CDR2 SVGIG (reference sequence). This CDR3 spans 12 amino acids. CDR3 sequence (DNA): TGTGCCTGGAACAGGGGGGCTGAAAAACTGTTTTTT. The encoded protein is CAWNRGAEKLFF.

The genes are TRBV5-1 and TRBJ2-2; possibly TRBD2 for D (5 bases). The CDR3 runs to 14 residues. The V end lost 0 bases, the J end lost 5 bases, and 8 bases lay between the germline ends. Germline V gene lookup returns CDR1 SGHRS and CDR2 YFSETQ. CDR3 in DNA: TGCGCCAGCAGCTTGGGAGGGAAAACCGGGGAGCTGTTTTTT. It is translated as CASSLGGKTGELFF.

This rearrangement joins TRBV5-1 to TRBJ2-3, with 8 nucleotides matching TRBD2. Germline V gene lookup returns CDR1 SGHRS and CDR2 YFSETQ. This CDR3 comprises 15 residues. Losses at the gene ends were 2 bases for V and 0 bases for J; bases not matched to a gene: 2. The CDR3 reads CASSFSGTSTDTQYF. CDR3 in DNA: TGCGCCAGCAGCTTTAGCGGGACGAGCACAGATACGCAGTATTTT. The full variable domain, rest sourced from reference TRBV5-1 and TRBJ2-3, is KAGVTQTPRYLIKTRGQQVTLSCSPISGHRSVSWYQQTPGQGLQFLFEYFSETQRNKGNFPGRFSGRQFSNSRSEMNVSTLELGDSALYLCASSFSGTSTDTQYFGPGTRLTVL.

The rearrangement links TRBV19 to TRBJ2-1; TRBD2 matches at 16 bases. Germline assignment: CDR1 LNHDA and CDR2 SQIVND (reference sequence). V shed 4 bases, J shed 4 bases, and the junction held 10 bases outside the gene matches. CDR3 length equals 19 residues. The CDR3 loop reads CASSSPGTSGGAGYNEQFF. CDR3 nucleotide sequence: TGTGCCAGTAGTAGTCCCGGGACTAGCGGGGGGGCCGGGTACAATGAGCAGTTCTTC.

The count of this clone is one. This chain connects TRBV10-2 to TRBJ2-4; maybe TRBD2 (5 bases). This CDR3 has 16 residues. CDR1 is WSHSY and CDR2 is SAAADI in the germline V gene. Trimming took off 4 bases at V and 0 bases at J, with 13 bases between the two ends. This CDR3 reads CASSVQQGLAKNIQYF. The CDR3 nucleotides read TGCGCCAGCAGTGTACAGCAAGGACTAGCCAAAAACATTCAGTACTTC.

This clone was detected once. The chain couples TRBV27 to TRBJ2-5; no firm D call. The CDR3 loop spans 13 amino acids. CDR1 and CDR2 from the germline V gene are MNHEY and SMNVEV (reference sequence). V gave up 4 bases and J gave up 4 bases, with 10 bases separating them. The CDR3 sequence is CASSSRLGETQYF. The CDR3 DNA sequence: TGTGCCAGCAGTTCAAGACTGGGAGAGACCCAGTACTTC.

V is TRBV10-2 and J is TRBJ1-2; TRBD1 matches 8 bases. The germline gives CDR1 WSHSY, CDR2 SAAADI. The CDR3 sequence is 16 residues long. V lost 5 bases, J lost 7 bases, and 15 bases stayed unmatched. CDR3 nucleotide sequence: TGCGCCAGCAGTACTCCCCTACCAGGGGGCGTTGGTGGCTACACCTTC. Its protein product is CASSTPLPGGVGGYTF.

This clone has more than one count but fewer than ten. The chain joins TRBV12-3 or TRBV12-4 to TRBJ1-1; D not certain. The ends were cut back, 2 bases at V and 2 bases at J, with 6 bases in the middle. The CDR3 spans 13 residues. The CDR3 is CASSLMSNTEAFF. In DNA form, the CDR3 reads TGTGCCAGCAGTTTAATGAGCAACACTGAAGCTTTCTTT.